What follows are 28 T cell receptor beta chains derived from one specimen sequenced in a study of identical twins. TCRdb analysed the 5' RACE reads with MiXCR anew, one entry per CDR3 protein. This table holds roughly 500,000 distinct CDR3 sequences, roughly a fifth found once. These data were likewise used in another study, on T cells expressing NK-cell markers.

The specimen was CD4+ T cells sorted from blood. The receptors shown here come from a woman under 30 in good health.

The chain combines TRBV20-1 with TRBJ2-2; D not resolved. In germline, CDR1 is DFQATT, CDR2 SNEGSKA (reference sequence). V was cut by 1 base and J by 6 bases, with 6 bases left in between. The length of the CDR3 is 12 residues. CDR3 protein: CSARALAGELFF. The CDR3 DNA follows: TGCAGTGCTAGAGCTCTGGCCGGGGAGCTGTTTTTT.

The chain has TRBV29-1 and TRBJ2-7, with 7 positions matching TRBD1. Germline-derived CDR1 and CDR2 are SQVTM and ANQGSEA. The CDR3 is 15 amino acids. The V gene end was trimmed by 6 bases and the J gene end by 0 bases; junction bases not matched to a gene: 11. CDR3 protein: CSVGRWGQSSYEQYF. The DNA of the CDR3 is TGCAGCGTGGGCCGGTGGGGACAGAGCTCCTACGAGCAGTACTTC.

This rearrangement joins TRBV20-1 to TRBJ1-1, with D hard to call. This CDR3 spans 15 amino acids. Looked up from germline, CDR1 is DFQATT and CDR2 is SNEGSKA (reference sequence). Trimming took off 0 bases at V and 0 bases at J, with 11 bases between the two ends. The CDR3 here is CSARDRVQMNTEAFF. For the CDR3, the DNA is TGCAGTGCTAGAGATAGGGTACAGATGAACACTGAAGCTTTCTTT.

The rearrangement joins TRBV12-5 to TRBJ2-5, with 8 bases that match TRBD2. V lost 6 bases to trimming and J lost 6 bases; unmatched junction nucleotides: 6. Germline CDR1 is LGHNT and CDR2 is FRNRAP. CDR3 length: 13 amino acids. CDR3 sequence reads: CASGQAGEQTQYF. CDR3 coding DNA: TGTGCTAGTGGCCAAGCGGGGGAGCAGACCCAGTACTTC.

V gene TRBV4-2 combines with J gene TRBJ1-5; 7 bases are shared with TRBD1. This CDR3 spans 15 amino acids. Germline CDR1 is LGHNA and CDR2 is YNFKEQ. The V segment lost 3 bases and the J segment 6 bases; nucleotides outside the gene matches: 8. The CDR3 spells CASSQVDRDIQPQHF. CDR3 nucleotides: TGTGCCAGCAGCCAGGTTGACAGGGATATTCAGCCCCAGCATTTT.

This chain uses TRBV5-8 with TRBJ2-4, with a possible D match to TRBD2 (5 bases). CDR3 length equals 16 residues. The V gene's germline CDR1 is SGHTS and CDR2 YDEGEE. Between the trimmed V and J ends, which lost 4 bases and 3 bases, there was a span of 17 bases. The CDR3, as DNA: TGTGCCAGCAGCCCCCTCCTTTGGAGGCGCAAAAACATTCAGTACTTC. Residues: CASSPLLWRRKNIQYF.

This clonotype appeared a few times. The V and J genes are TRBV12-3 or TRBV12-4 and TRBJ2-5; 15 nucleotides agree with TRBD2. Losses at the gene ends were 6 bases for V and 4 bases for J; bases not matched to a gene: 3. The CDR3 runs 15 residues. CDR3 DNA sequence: TGTGCCAGCAGACGGGGACTAGCGGGGGGAGAGACCCAGTACTTC. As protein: CASRRGLAGGETQYF.

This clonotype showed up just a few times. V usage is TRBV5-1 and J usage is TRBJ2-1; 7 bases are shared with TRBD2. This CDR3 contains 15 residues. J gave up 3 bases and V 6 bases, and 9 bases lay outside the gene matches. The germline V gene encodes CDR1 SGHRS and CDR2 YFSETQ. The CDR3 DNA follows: TGCGCCAGCATGAGGTTAGCGGGCGTCTACAATGAGCAGTTCTTC. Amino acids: CASMRLAGVYNEQFF.

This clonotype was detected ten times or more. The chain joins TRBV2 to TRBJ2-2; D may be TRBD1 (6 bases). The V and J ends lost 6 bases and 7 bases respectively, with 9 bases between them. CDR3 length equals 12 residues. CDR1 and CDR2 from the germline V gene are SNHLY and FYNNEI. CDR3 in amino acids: CASSRGSGELFF. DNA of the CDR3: TGTGCCAGCAGCAGGGGCAGCGGGGAGCTGTTTTTT.

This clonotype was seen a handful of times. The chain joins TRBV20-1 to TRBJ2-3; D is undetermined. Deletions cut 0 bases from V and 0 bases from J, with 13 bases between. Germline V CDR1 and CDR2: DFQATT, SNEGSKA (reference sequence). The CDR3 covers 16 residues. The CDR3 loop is CSARDRALSSTDTQYF. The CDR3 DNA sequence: TGCAGTGCTAGAGATCGGGCATTATCGAGCACAGATACGCAGTATTTT.

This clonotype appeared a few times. The CDR3 DNA reads TGTGCCAGCAGAGGGCATCGAGGGGATCAGCCCCAGCATTTT. It codes for CASRGHRGDQPQHF. The V call is TRBV11-3, the J call TRBJ1-5; tentative D call: TRBD1 (5 bases). V dropped 6 bases and J dropped 5 bases, with 14 bases sitting between them. Per germline, CDR1 SGHNT and CDR2 YENEEA. There are 14 residues in the CDR3.

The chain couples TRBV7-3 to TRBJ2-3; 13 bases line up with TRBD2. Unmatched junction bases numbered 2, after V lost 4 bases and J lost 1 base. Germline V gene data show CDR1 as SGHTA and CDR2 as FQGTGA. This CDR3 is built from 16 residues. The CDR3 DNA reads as TGTGCCAGCAGCTCCGGACTAGCGGGGGGCACAGATACGCAGTATTTT. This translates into CASSSGLAGGTDTQYF.

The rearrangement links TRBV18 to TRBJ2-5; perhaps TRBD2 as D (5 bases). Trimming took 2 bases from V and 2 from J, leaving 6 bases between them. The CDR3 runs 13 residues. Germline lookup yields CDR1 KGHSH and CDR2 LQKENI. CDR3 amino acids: CASSPSGQETQYF. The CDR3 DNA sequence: TGTGCCAGCTCACCATCGGGACAAGAGACCCAGTACTTC.

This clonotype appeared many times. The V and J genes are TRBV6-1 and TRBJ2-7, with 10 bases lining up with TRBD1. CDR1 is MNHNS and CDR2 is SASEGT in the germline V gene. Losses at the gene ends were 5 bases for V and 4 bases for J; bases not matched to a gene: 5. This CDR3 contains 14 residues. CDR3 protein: CASSPGQGLYEQYF. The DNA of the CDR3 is TGTGCCAGCAGTCCGGGACAGGGGTTATACGAGCAGTACTTC.

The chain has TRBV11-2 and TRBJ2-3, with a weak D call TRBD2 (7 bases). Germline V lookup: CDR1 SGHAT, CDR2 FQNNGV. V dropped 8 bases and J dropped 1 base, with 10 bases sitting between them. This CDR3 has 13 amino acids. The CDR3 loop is CASGGAGTDTQYF. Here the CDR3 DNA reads TGTGCCAGCGGGGGGGCGGGCACAGATACGCAGTATTTT.

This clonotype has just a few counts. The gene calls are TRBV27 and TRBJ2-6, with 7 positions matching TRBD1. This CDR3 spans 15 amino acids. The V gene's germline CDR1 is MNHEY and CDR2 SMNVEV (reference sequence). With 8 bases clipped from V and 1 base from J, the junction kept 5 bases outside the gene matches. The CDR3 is CASRKQGSGANVLTF. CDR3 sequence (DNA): TGTGCCAGCCGAAAACAGGGGTCTGGGGCCAACGTCCTGACTTTC. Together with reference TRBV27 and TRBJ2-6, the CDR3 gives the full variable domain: EAQVTQNPRYLITVTGKKLTVTCSQNMNHEYMSWYRQDPGLGLRQIYYSMNVEVTDKGDVPEGYKVSRKEKRNFPLILESPSPNQTSLYFCASRKQGSGANVLTFGAGSRLTVL.

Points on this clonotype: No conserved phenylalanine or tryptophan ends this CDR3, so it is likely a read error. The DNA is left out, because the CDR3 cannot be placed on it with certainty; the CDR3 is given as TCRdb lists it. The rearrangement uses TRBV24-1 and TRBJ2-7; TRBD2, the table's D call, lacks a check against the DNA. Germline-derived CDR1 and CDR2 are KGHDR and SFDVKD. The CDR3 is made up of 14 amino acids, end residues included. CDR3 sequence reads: CATSDDRTSAALGI.

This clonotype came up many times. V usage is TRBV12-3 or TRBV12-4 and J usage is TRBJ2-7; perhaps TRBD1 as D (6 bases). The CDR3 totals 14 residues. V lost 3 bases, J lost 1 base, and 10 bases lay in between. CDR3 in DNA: TGTGCCAGCAGTTTTGGGCAGGGGTCCTACGAGCAGTACTTC. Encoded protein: CASSFGQGSYEQYF.

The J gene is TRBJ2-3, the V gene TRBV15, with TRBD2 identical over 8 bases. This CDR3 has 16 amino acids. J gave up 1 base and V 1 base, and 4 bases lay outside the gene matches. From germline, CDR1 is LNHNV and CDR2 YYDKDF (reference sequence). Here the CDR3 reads CATSRGAAGGTDTQYF. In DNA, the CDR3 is TGTGCCACCAGCAGAGGGGCAGCGGGAGGCACAGATACGCAGTATTTT.

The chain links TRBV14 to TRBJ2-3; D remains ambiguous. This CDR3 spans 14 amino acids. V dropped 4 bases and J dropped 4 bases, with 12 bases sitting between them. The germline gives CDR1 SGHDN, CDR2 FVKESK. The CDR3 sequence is CASSPWVFPDTQYF. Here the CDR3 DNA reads TGTGCCAGCAGCCCCTGGGTGTTCCCAGATACGCAGTATTTT.

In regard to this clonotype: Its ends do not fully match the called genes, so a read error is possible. In DNA form, the CDR3 reads TGTGCCATCTTGCGGGAAAGCACAGATACGCAGTATTTC. This gives the protein CAILRESTDTQYF. The V and J genes are TRBV10-3 and TRBJ2-3; tentatively, D is TRBD2 (6 bases). Germline CDR1 is ENHRY and CDR2 is SYGVKD. The CDR3 covers 13 residues.

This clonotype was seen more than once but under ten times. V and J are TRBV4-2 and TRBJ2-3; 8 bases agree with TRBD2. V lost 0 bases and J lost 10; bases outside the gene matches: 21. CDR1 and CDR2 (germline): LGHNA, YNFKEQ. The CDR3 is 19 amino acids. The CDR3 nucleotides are TGTGCCAGCAGCCAAGATCCGGGAATCCCGGGACTAGTTGGGTTGGCGCAGTATTTT. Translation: CASSQDPGIPGLVGLAQYF.

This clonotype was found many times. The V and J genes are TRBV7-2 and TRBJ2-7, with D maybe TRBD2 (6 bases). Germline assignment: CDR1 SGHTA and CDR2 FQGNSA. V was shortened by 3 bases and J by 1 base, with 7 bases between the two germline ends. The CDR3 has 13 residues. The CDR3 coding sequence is TGTGCCAGCAGCTTGGGACTTTCCTACGAGCAGTACTTC. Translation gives CASSLGLSYEQYF.

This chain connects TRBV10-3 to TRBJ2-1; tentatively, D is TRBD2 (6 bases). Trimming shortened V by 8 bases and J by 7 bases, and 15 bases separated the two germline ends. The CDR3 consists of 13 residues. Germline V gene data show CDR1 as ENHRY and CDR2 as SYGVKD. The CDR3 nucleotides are TGTGCCATCTCTCGGGAGCCAGCGAATGAGCAGTTCTTC. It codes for CAISREPANEQFF.

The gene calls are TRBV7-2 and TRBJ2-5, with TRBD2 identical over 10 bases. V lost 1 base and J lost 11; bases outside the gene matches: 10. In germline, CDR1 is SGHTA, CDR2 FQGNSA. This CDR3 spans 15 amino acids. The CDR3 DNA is TGTGCCAGCAGCTTAGATAAGCGGGGGGGCGGTTTTCAGTACTTC. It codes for CASSLDKRGGGFQYF.

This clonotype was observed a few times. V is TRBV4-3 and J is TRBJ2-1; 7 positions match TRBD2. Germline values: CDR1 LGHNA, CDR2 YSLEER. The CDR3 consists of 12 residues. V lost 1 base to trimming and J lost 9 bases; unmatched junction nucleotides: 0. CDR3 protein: CASSQGGGEQFF. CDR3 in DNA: TGCGCCAGCAGCCAAGGGGGGGGTGAGCAGTTCTTC.

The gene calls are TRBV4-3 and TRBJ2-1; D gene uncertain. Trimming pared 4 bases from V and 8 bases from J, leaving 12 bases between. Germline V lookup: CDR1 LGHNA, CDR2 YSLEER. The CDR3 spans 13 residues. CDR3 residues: CASSPENEDEQFF. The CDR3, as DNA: TGCGCCAGCAGCCCCGAAAACGAAGATGAGCAGTTCTTC.

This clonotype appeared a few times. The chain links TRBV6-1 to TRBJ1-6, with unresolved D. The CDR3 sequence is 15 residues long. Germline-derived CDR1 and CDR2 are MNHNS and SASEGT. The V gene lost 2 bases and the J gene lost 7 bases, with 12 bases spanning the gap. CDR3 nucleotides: TGTGCCAGCAGTGAAATTTTGGGCTACAATTCACCCCTCCACTTT. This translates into CASSEILGYNSPLHF.